This T cell receptor beta chain was obtained from a study of identical twins (dated by TCRdb to 2016 to 2017). Background on the whole study: To test whether fetal clonotypes persist, this study deep-sequenced TCR alpha and beta repertoires from monozygotic twins, from unrelated adults of various ages, and from cord blood. To rule out contamination, replicate twin experiments were performed at different times with different library preparation protocols.

CDR1 LGHDT and CDR2 YNNKEL were looked up in the germline V gene (reference sequence). V is reduced by 10 bases and J by 1 base, leaving a spacing of 10 bases between them. Inclusive of the bounding cysteine and phenylalanine, the CDR3 is 12 residues long. Solely the CDR3 DNA is kept, with 36 bases framed from the first base. This clonotype was counted only a few times. Its antigen has not been determined. No base quality values were provided; no much bigger clone lies one nucleotide off. The study at large found these results: Zero-insertion analyses could be partly confounded by invariant T cells such as MAIT and iNKT, though diverse VJ usage argued against such confounding for most clonotypes. A weaker excess of twin sharing was found in beta out-of-frame sequences because the signal-to-noise ratio was lowered by fewer shared sequences. Fewer insertions were carried by abundant cord blood beta clonotypes, a similar but weaker trend appeared in young adult naive repertoires, and no such trend appeared in memory repertoires. In monozygotic twins, recombination models systematically underestimated out-of-frame TCR alpha sharing, but the models matched the sharing seen between unrelated individuals. Compared with coincidental sharing between unrelated individuals, an excess of low generation-probability sequences was observed among out-of-frame TCR alpha sequences shared between twins. Because the same donors could not be followed over many years, the conclusions depended on cross-sectional statistical analysis.

All donors were healthy Caucasians. The twin cohort consisted of three pairs of female monozygotic twins, all aged 18 to 29 years. RNA for TCR libraries was isolated from peripheral blood mononuclear cells. The receptor library was made with 5' RACE. Sequenced on an Illumina HiSeq 2000. A universal primer binding site was added through template switching, and the final cDNA carried a unique molecular identifier so that TCR cDNA molecules could be counted accurately. Specific primers in the conserved constant-segment region were used to synthesize first-strand cDNA for the TCR alpha and beta chains. To control for contamination, every cDNA library was double barcoded, receiving both a SMART-Mk sample barcode and Illumina barcodes. TruSeq adapter sequences and Illumina sample barcodes were added in two successive PCR steps. The Illumina HiSeq platform was used with custom primers to sequence TCR alpha and beta cDNA libraries. On the authors' methods: MiGEC was used to process raw reads and extract unique molecular identifiers, and MiXCR was used to find CDR3 positions. For each individual, recombination models were inferred using an EM algorithm with the repgenHMM and IGoR tools. Shared clonotypes were analyzed with the tcR package in R, and sharing was normalized by the product of cloneset sizes. Out-of-frame nonproductive sequences were analyzed to study raw recombination free of thymic and clonal selection effects. TCRdb ran its own pipeline on the public reads, namely fastp trimming at Q25 and MiXCR clone calling, and kept in-frame beta chains. Records with the same CDR3 protein are collapsed into one entry carrying the most frequent genes and DNA. The authors' filters were not applied to this entry. This sample lists 750,000 to 950,000 distinct CDR3 sequences; 12% were detected once. The ten largest clones add up to roughly 1.6% of the sample.

The sample also formed part of further work on yellow fever vaccine responses in identical twins. From the second report: The authors reported that the T cell response to vaccination in identical twins appeared partly convergent and partly personalized. The study precisely tracked vaccine-responding T cell clones in identical twins.

The TCR sequence derives from a woman between 18 and 29 years old in good health. Material: PBMCs. Recombination linked TRBV3-1 to TRBJ1-2; no D gene call is confident. The CDR3 loop reads CATGEFNYGYTF. The nucleotide sequence is TGTGCCACCGGAGAATTTAACTATGGCTACACCTTC.